This paragraph reports one T cell receptor beta chain. This entry comes from a study of blood T cell repertoires in COVID-19. Overall study context: The United States, Italy and Spain supplied acute and convalescent COVID-19 samples. Nucleic acid was either cDNA or gDNA, and it came from T cells, B-cell-depleted T cells, or PBMCs.

The V and J ends lost 0 bases and 4 bases respectively, with 9 bases between them. CDR1 and CDR2 from the germline V gene are LGHDT and YNNKEL (reference sequence). This CDR3 contains 14 residues. Source study methods: Estimation of nucleated cell counts was performed using reference gene primer amplification. Sequencing used immunoSEQ multiplex PCR; TCRdb keeps in-frame clones, though not all of them. V and J calls and clone size are as listed in that table; D and trimming were resolved from the DNA. Among some 250,000 clones listed, roughly 93% were seen once. Cohort assignment relied on participant-reported clinical history.

This rearrangement joins TRBV3-1 (or the pseudogene TRBV3-2) to TRBJ1-1, with D possibly TRBD1 on 5 matching bases. This receptor was obtained from a woman between 40 and 50 years old with acute COVID-19. The material sequenced was PBMCs or T cells enriched from blood (not recorded which). The CDR3 coding sequence is TGTGCCAGCAGCCAAGATAGGGGTTTCACTGAAGCTTTCTTT. Residues: CASSQDRGFTEAFF.